These T cell receptor beta chains were read from a single sample in a study of cytomegalovirus exposure and HLA in healthy donors. TCRdb's table, derived via immunoSEQ multiplex PCR, lists solely in-frame clones and lacks some. This sample has about 100,000 clones, with 82% found just once. Source material: PBMCs. All receptors come from a man between 25 and 39 years old in good health and CMV-seropositive. Each CDR3 is given with its conserved first and last residue. The D gene is left open where the match is weak. A row's size may be missing; if present it is once, few, many or a size class.

d_call	clone_size	v_call	j_call	cdr3_nt	cdr3_aa
NA	NA	TRBV5-1	TRBJ1-1	TGCGCCAGCAGCCCCGGGGATAGCTTGTCTTGGGGGGAGAACACTGAAGCTTTCTTT	CASSPGDSLSWGENTEAFF
NA	NA	TRBV5-1	TRBJ1-2	TGCGCCAGTCGCCCTCTGACTTCCAACTATGGCTACACCTTC	CASRPLTSNYGYTF
TRBD2	once	TRBV9	TRBJ2-1	TGTGCCAGCAGCGCCGGGACTAGCGGAAGCAATGAGCAGTTCTTC	CASSAGTSGSNEQFF
NA	NA	TRBV6-4	TRBJ2-2	TGTGCCATCCCCCCACAGTCCCGTCACGGGGAGCTGTTTTTT	CAIPPQSRHGELFF
TRBD1	NA	TRBV9	TRBJ1-6	TGTGTCAGCAGCGTAGGACAGGTGGGGGGGAATTCACCCCTCCACTTT	CVSSVGQVGGNSPLHF
TRBD1	NA	TRBV6-1	TRBJ2-3	TGTGCCAGCACCTTGAGACAGGGGGCTGTAGATACGCAGTATTTT	CASTLRQGAVDTQYF
NA	NA	TRBV6-5	TRBJ1-2	TGTGCCAGCAGTACCACAGGGCCCCCTAACTATGGCTACACCTTC	CASSTTGPPNYGYTF
NA	NA	TRBV30	TRBJ2-1	TGTGCCTGGAGTGTACAGACAGGCAGCCATTTCTTC	CAWSVQTGSHFF
NA	NA	TRBV4-1	TRBJ1-5	TGCGCCAGCAGCCAAGTAAGAGGTCAGCCCCAGCATTTT	CASSQVRGQPQHF
NA	NA	TRBV29-1	TRBJ1-1	TGCAGCGTTGAAGGGCAGGTGGACACTGAAGCTTTCTTT	CSVEGQVDTEAFF
NA	few	TRBV7-9	TRBJ1-4	TGTGCCAGCAGCTCCCCTTCGGGGGAAAAACTGTTTTTT	CASSSPSGEKLFF
TRBD1	once	TRBV27	TRBJ1-2	TGTGCCAGCAGTTCCACAGGGGCTCCCTATGGCTACACCTTC	CASSSTGAPYGYTF
TRBD2	few	TRBV10-3	TRBJ2-5	TGTGCCAGCAGTCCGCGGGGGGCGATCGAGACCCAGTACTTC	CASSPRGAIETQYF
TRBD2	NA	TRBV28	TRBJ2-4	TGTGCCAGCAGTTTAGAGGGCGGGGGAAGAGGAAACATTCAGTACTTC	CASSLEGGGRGNIQYF
TRBD2	few	TRBV6-1	TRBJ2-1	TGTGCCAGCAGTGGCCGGACTAGCGGGTACAATGAGCAGTTCTTC	CASSGRTSGYNEQFF
TRBD1	few	TRBV6-6	TRBJ1-1	TGTGCCAGCAGTTCCCCAGGGGGACTGGGCACTGAAGCTTTCTTT	CASSSPGGLGTEAFF
TRBD1	NA	TRBV2	TRBJ1-6	TGTGCCAGCATTCCGCGGACAGGGGGTGGTTCACCCCTCCACTTT	CASIPRTGGGSPLHF
NA	NA	TRBV30	TRBJ1-5	TGTGCCTGGAGCGACAGGAGAAGCAATCAGCCCCAGCATTTT	CAWSDRRSNQPQHF
NA	NA	TRBV30	TRBJ2-1	TGTGCCTGGGGCGGCCATGGGACTCCCTCCTACAATGAGCAGTTCTTC	CAWGGHGTPSYNEQFF
TRBD1	NA	TRBV5-6	TRBJ1-2	TGTGCCAGCAGTTCCCGGGACAGGGGACGGCGTGGCTACACCTTC	CASSSRDRGRRGYTF
TRBD2	NA	TRBV27	TRBJ2-1	TGTGCCAGCAGTCCCGGTGGGACTAGCGGGGACCCACAGTTCTTC	CASSPGGTSGDPQFF
NA	few	TRBV5-6	TRBJ1-2	TGTGCCAGCAGCTTACAGGCTAACTATGGCTACACCTTC	CASSLQANYGYTF
NA	NA	TRBV7-6	TRBJ2-7	TGTGCCAGCAGCCATCGGACAGCTTCCTACGAGCAGTACTTC	CASSHRTASYEQYF
NA	NA	TRBV9	TRBJ2-5	TGTGCCAGCAGCCAACGGTCTTGGTACCAAGAGACCCAGTACTTC	CASSQRSWYQETQYF
TRBD1	NA	TRBV27	TRBJ2-1	TGTGCCAGCAACTCCGGACAGGGGGCTGTAAATGAGCAGTTCTTC	CASNSGQGAVNEQFF
NA	NA	TRBV5-6	TRBJ2-7	TGTGCCAGCAGAACCGGCCCTAGCAGCGGCTACGAGCAGTACTTC	CASRTGPSSGYEQYF
NA	NA	TRBV6-5	TRBJ2-4	TGTGCCAGCAGAGACGGGGGAGCCAAAAACATTCAGTACTTC	CASRDGGAKNIQYF
NA	NA	TRBV30	TRBJ2-3	TGTGCCTGGAGTGTAGGCTCCGGGGGAGGCACAGATACGCAGTATTTT	CAWSVGSGGGTDTQYF
NA	NA	TRBV9	TRBJ1-1	TGTGCCAGCAGCGTAGAAGGAACAGGGTGGAACACTGAAGCTTTCTTT	CASSVEGTGWNTEAFF
NA	NA	TRBV7-3	TRBJ2-1	TGTGCCAGCAGCTTAAGCAGGACATCCTACAATGAGCAGTTCTTC	CASSLSRTSYNEQFF
NA	once	TRBV5-1	TRBJ2-7	TGCGCCAGCAGCTTAGCCTATACAGGGAACTACGAGCAGTACTTC	CASSLAYTGNYEQYF
TRBD1	NA	TRBV27	TRBJ2-5	TGTGCCAGCAGTCCGAACAGGGGAGAGACCCAGTACTTC	CASSPNRGETQYF
NA	NA	TRBV10-2	TRBJ1-3	TGCGCCAGCTTAGGGGTCGGAAACACCATATATTTT	CASLGVGNTIYF
NA	NA	TRBV5-1	TRBJ1-1	TGCGCCAGCAGCTTGGACAGGGAAGCTTTCTTT	CASSLDREAFF
NA	few	TRBV5-4	TRBJ1-5	TGTGCCAGCAGCTATTCCCCAGCGGGAGCCCAGCATTTT	CASSYSPAGAQHF
TRBD2	NA	TRBV19	TRBJ2-1	TGTGCCAGTAGGGGAGGGCGGGGGGTAGTCAATGAGCAGTTCTTC	CASRGGRGVVNEQFF
TRBD1	NA	TRBV6-5	TRBJ1-2	TGTGCCAGCAGTTACGAATTCGGCAGGGGGCATGGCTACACCTTC	CASSYEFGRGHGYTF
TRBD2	NA	TRBV10-1	TRBJ2-7	TGCGCCAGCTCAGCGGGGGGGCCGGTCGAGCAGTACTTC	CASSAGGPVEQYF
NA	NA	TRBV5-1	TRBJ2-3	TGCGCCAGCAGCCCGTCTCAGGGGACAGATACGCAGTATTTT	CASSPSQGTDTQYF
TRBD1	few	TRBV9	TRBJ2-7	TGTGCCAGCAGCCCAGGGGGCGCGGCTGGCGAGCAGTACTTC	CASSPGGAAGEQYF
TRBD1	NA	TRBV11-3	TRBJ1-4	TGTGCCAGCAGCACCCGGTCGGCAGGGGGCGGACTCGATGAAAAACTGTTTTTT	CASSTRSAGGGLDEKLFF
TRBD2	NA	TRBV5-1	TRBJ2-7	TGCGCCAGCAGCCAGACCGGGACTACCTACGGGCAGTACTTC	CASSQTGTTYGQYF
NA	NA	TRBV6-5	TRBJ2-7	TGTGCCAGCAGACAGGGGGGGGGCTCCTACGAGCAGTACTTC	CASRQGGGSYEQYF
NA	few	TRBV7-2	TRBJ1-4	TGTGCCAGCAGCCCCCCCGAGTCAACTAATGAAAAACTGTTTTTT	CASSPPESTNEKLFF
NA	NA	TRBV7-3	TRBJ2-4	TGTGCCAGCAGCTTAACTACGACAGCACAGTACATTCAGTACTTC	CASSLTTTAQYIQYF
TRBD1	NA	TRBV2	TRBJ1-1	TGTGCCAGCAGTGACTTGGGACAGGGGATCACTGAAGCTTTCTTT	CASSDLGQGITEAFF
TRBD1	NA	TRBV5-1	TRBJ1-4	TGCGCCAGCCGGGACAGGTCACATGAAAAACTGTTTTTT	CASRDRSHEKLFF
TRBD1	NA	TRBV18	TRBJ2-3	TGTGCCAGCTCATCGGGACAGGGAACAGATACGCAGTATTTT	CASSSGQGTDTQYF
NA	NA	TRBV13	TRBJ2-5	TGTGCCAGCAGCTTAGGGGAGGGCCCTGGGACCCAGTACTTC	CASSLGEGPGTQYF
TRBD1	NA	TRBV6-6	TRBJ1-2	TGTGCCAGCAGTTTTACAGGGGCGCAACCCATGGGTGGCTACACCTTC	CASSFTGAQPMGGYTF
TRBD2	NA	TRBV11-2	TRBJ2-5	TGTGCCAGCAGCTTAGGGGCGGCTAGCGGGGTGGAGACCCAGTACTTC	CASSLGAASGVETQYF